This entry describes one TCR beta chain. No antigen is known for it. Measured with immunoSEQ multiplex PCR; TCRdb has only the in-frame clones, and not every one. This table has hundreds of thousands of clones, roughly 95% appearing once. Division of CD4+ cells produced a CD45RA+ naive subset and a CD45RA-negative memory subset. This record belongs to a study of shared clonotypes between healthy human individuals. Findings of the study overall: Memory subsets generally showed lower estimated richness than naive subsets.

The material sequenced was naive CD4+ T cells sorted from blood. Regarding subset: CD45RA+ positively selected. This clonotype originated in a woman in her 30s in good health.

CDR3 region: CASGSSRTGGGNEQFF. CDR3 coding DNA: TGTGCCAGCGGTTCGAGCCGGACAGGGGGAGGCAATGAGCAGTTCTTC. The V call is TRBV11-3, the J call TRBJ2-1; 10 positions agree with TRBD1. J lost 6 bases, V lost 8 bases, and 13 bases had no gene match. The CDR3 is made up of 16 amino acids. From germline, CDR1 is SGHNT and CDR2 YENEEA.